The 32 T cell receptor beta chains in this list originate from one sample, sequenced in a study of T cells in Graves' hyperthyroidism and ophthalmopathy. Amplification yielded TCR beta CDR3 regions, with RNA transcripts as the source. The TCR CDR3 first-round RT-PCR relied on the HTBI primer set. TCRdb independently ran MiXCR on the multiplex PCR reads; one entry per CDR3 protein. This sample has some 600,000 distinct CDR3 sequences, with approximately 15% found just once. Source material: blood. The receptor set was obtained from a woman in her twenties or thirties with Graves' hyperthyroidism that later progressed to Graves' ophthalmopathy.

This clonotype was counted between two and nine times. The V gene is TRBV12-5, the J gene TRBJ2-4; unclear D gene. This CDR3 is built from 13 residues. V shed 6 bases and J shed 7 bases, with 13 bases lying between them. Germline CDR1 and CDR2: LGHNT and FRNRAP. The CDR3 sequence is CASGPTEVNIQYF. The CDR3 DNA reads TGTGCTAGTGGCCCCACAGAGGTGAACATTCAGTACTTC.

This clonotype was detected a few times. The chain is built from TRBV7-8 and TRBJ1-1; maybe TRBD1 (5 bases). V lost 4 bases and J 0 bases, leaving 9 bases between the germline ends. This CDR3 has 14 residues. The germline V gene has CDR1 SGHVS and CDR2 FQNEAQ. In nucleotides, the CDR3 is TGTGCCAGCAGCTGGGACGTGATGAACACTGAAGCTTTCTTT. It encodes CASSWDVMNTEAFF.

This clonotype was seen more than once but under ten times. V is TRBV7-8 and J is TRBJ2-1, with TRBD1 identical over 7 bases. J was trimmed by 9 bases and V by 1 base; bases with no gene match: 3. Germline CDR1 SGHVS, CDR2 FQNEAQ. The CDR3 consists of 13 residues. The CDR3 DNA is TGTGCCAGCAGCTTAGTCAGGGACAGTGAGCAGTTCTTC. Protein product: CASSLVRDSEQFF.

This clonotype showed up many times. The chain recombines TRBV6-2 or TRBV6-3 with TRBJ2-1; TRBD1 aligns across 7 bases. With V trimmed by 5 bases and J by 6 bases, 10 bases remained unmatched. The germline V gene has CDR1 MNHEY and CDR2 SVGEGT. The CDR3 is 15 amino acids. The CDR3 loop reads CASSDPGGVVNEQFF. The CDR3 nucleotides read TGTGCCAGCAGTGACCCAGGGGGTGTGGTCAATGAGCAGTTCTTC.

The chain uses TRBV20-1 and TRBJ1-1; D might be TRBD1 (5 bases). This CDR3 has 13 amino acids. The germline V and J ends were trimmed by 6 bases and 4 bases, with 15 bases remaining between them. Germline CDR1 and CDR2: DFQATT and SNEGSKA (reference sequence). The CDR3 nucleotides are TGCAGTGCCGGGGGAGGGAGGGGCACTGAAGCTTTCTTT. It specifies CSAGGGRGTEAFF.

This clonotype was counted ten times or more. The chain uses TRBV27 and TRBJ2-7; either TRBD1 or TRBD2 may fit D (5 bases each). Trimming cost V 3 bases and J 6 bases, with 15 bases left between them. The CDR3 consists of 14 residues. CDR1 and CDR2 from the germline V gene are MNHEY and SMNVEV (reference sequence). The CDR3 DNA reads as TGTGCCAGCAGTTTTGGCCTATCGGGGCTCGAGCAGTACTTC. It is translated as CASSFGLSGLEQYF.

This clonotype has more than one count but fewer than ten. With a much larger clone just one base away, this may be a read error. This chain joins TRBV12-3 or TRBV12-4 and TRBJ1-1; 8 bases align to TRBD1. The CDR3 sequence is 16 residues long. CDR3 sequence: CASSPSRGTGFTEASF. CDR3 sequence (DNA): TGTGCCAGCAGTCCCAGTCGTGGGACAGGATTCACTGAAGCTTCCTTT.

The sample holds many counts of this clonotype. This rearrangement joins TRBV7-9 to TRBJ2-3; 7 nucleotides align to TRBD2. V gave up 5 bases and J gave up 0 bases; unmatched junction bases: 2. Germline CDR1 SEHNR, CDR2 FQNEAQ (reference sequence). The CDR3 covers 14 residues. CDR3: CASSRSGSTDTQYF. The CDR3 DNA sequence: TGTGCCAGCAGCCGTAGCGGGAGCACAGATACGCAGTATTTT.

There are many counts of this clonotype. The gene calls are TRBV6-1 and TRBJ1-2; TRBD1 matches at 9 bases. J lost 8 bases, V lost 5 bases, and 6 bases had no gene match. CDR3 size: 13 residues. Germline CDR1 is MNHNS and CDR2 is SASEGT. CDR3 residues: CASSQQGAVGYTF. The CDR3 region has the DNA TGTGCCAGCAGTCAACAGGGGGCAGTGGGCTACACCTTC.

This clonotype was counted ten times or more. The chain carries TRBV20-1 and TRBJ2-3, with D perhaps being TRBD1 or TRBD2 (5 bases each). V was cut by 4 bases and J by 2 bases, with 16 bases left in between. This CDR3 spans 15 amino acids. Germline V gene data show CDR1 as DFQATT and CDR2 as SNEGSKA (reference sequence). This CDR3 is CSANSGTSNTDTQYF. CDR3 in DNA: TGCAGTGCTAATTCCGGGACCTCAAACACAGATACGCAGTATTTT.

This rearrangement joins TRBV15 to TRBJ2-4; the D gene is possibly TRBD1 (6 bases). This CDR3 is built from 17 residues. With 1 base removed from V and 0 bases from J, the gap between germline ends came to 13 bases. Germline V CDR1 and CDR2: LNHNV, YYDKDF (reference sequence). CDR3 bases: TGTGCCACCAGCAGAGGGGGGCTAACAAAAGCCAAAAACATTCAGTACTTC. Translating it yields CATSRGGLTKAKNIQYF.

This clonotype occurred a few times. This sequence joins TRBV6-1 and TRBJ2-1, with unresolved D. CDR3 length: 9 amino acids. Trimming stripped 4 bases from V and 9 bases from J, with 1 base between. Germline V gene sequence: CDR1 MNHNS, CDR2 SASEGT. The CDR3 here is CASSAEQFF. The CDR3 nucleotides read TGTGCCAGCAGTGCTGAGCAGTTCTTC.

At least ten counts were recorded for this clonotype. The CDR3: CASGLGQAGGNQPQHF. The CDR3 nucleotides are TGTGCTAGTGGTTTAGGACAGGCCGGGGGCAATCAGCCCCAGCATTTT. The rearrangement uses TRBV12-5 and TRBJ1-5; 7 nucleotides line up with TRBD1. CDR1 and CDR2 (germline): LGHNT, FRNRAP. Trimming at V came to 3 bases and at J to 2 bases, leaving 7 bases not matched to a gene. CDR3 length: 16 residues.

The rearrangement uses TRBV20-1 and TRBJ2-2; 7 positions agree with TRBD2. Germline V gives CDR1 DFQATT, CDR2 SNEGSKA (reference sequence). The length of the CDR3 is 16 residues. V was pared by 6 bases and J by 3 bases, with 13 bases of the junction left unmatched. DNA for the CDR3: TGCAGTGCCCCCCAAAGGGCGGGAGCATACACCGGGGAGCTGTTTTTT. It is translated as CSAPQRAGAYTGELFF.

The chain combines TRBV6-2 or TRBV6-3 with TRBJ2-3; TRBD1 aligns across 8 bases. The CDR3 is 16 amino acids. The germline V gene has CDR1 MNHEY and CDR2 SVGEGT. V gave up 7 bases and J gave up 2 bases; unmatched junction bases: 11. The DNA of the CDR3 is TGTGCCAGCACCGAAACACGGGACAGGCTCACAGATACGCAGTATTTT. It yields the protein CASTETRDRLTDTQYF.

This clonotype was detected ten times or more. The V and J genes are TRBV2 and TRBJ1-2; 8 bases are a match to TRBD1. V shed 9 bases and J 3 bases; nucleotides not matched to a gene: 9. The CDR3 spans 14 residues. CDR1 is SNHLY and CDR2 is FYNNEI in the germline V gene. The CDR3 loop reads CASSELQGDYGYTF. In DNA form, the CDR3 reads TGTGCCAGTTCGGAATTACAGGGGGACTATGGCTACACCTTC.

This clonotype has at least ten counts. This chain joins TRBV25-1 and TRBJ1-6; maybe TRBD1 (6 bases). Trimming stripped 2 bases from V and 3 bases from J, with 11 bases between. There are 16 residues in the CDR3. Per the germline V gene, CDR1 is MGHDK and CDR2 is SYGVNS. The CDR3 DNA is TGTGCCAGCAGTGAACCACAGGGAATCTATAATTCACCCCTCCACTTT. Translation gives CASSEPQGIYNSPLHF. The complete variable domain, with remaining parts taken from reference TRBV25-1 and TRBJ1-6, reads EADIYQTPRYLVIGTGKKITLECSQTMGHDKMYWYQQDPGMELHLIHYSYGVNSTEKGDLSSESTVSRIRTEHFPLTLESARPSHTSQYLCASSEPQGIYNSPLHFGNGTRLTVT.

The V gene is TRBV5-1, the J gene TRBJ2-7; 10 nucleotides agree with TRBD2. The germline V gene encodes CDR1 SGHRS and CDR2 YFSETQ. The CDR3 totals 14 residues. Germline trimming cut 4 bases from V and 5 bases from J; bases unmatched to any gene: 6. CDR3 region: CASSLGTSADEQYF. The CDR3, as DNA: TGCGCCAGCAGCCTAGGGACTAGCGCAGACGAGCAGTACTTC.

This clonotype was recorded many times. This chain connects TRBV2 to TRBJ1-5; D gene unclear. Per germline, CDR1 SNHLY and CDR2 FYNNEI. The CDR3 loop spans 14 amino acids. Trimming stripped 2 bases from V and 5 bases from J, with 10 bases between. The CDR3, as DNA: TGTGCCAGCAGTGAACCGGGAGGCGATCAGCCCCAGCATTTT. Its translation is CASSEPGGDQPQHF.

There are a few counts of this clonotype. This chain joins TRBV4-3 and TRBJ2-1; 11 bases are a match to TRBD2. Germline V gene lookup returns CDR1 LGHNA and CDR2 YSLEER. Trimming cost V 4 bases and J 7 bases; bases outside gene matches: 6. The CDR3 has 15 residues. The CDR3 loop reads CASSLRLAGFNEQFF. The CDR3 coding sequence is TGCGCCAGCAGCCTACGACTAGCGGGATTTAATGAGCAGTTCTTC.

The rearrangement joins TRBV5-6 to TRBJ2-3; no reliable D call. The CDR3 totals 14 residues. Germline CDR1 SGHDT, CDR2 YYEEEE. Trimming took off 1 base at V and 0 bases at J, with 6 bases between the two ends. The CDR3 sequence: CASSLKGSTDTQYF. CDR3 sequence (DNA): TGTGCCAGCAGCTTGAAGGGTAGCACAGATACGCAGTATTTT. The whole variable domain, remainder taken from reference TRBV5-6 and TRBJ2-3, is DAGVTQSPTHLIKTRGQQVTLRCSPKSGHDTVSWYQQALGQGPQFIFQYYEEEERQRGNFPDRFSGHQFPNYSSELNVNALLLGDSALYLCASSLKGSTDTQYFGPGTRLTVL.

Of note for this clonotype: Compared with germline, one end of the junction differs, possibly owing to a read error. V usage is TRBV3-1 and J usage is TRBJ1-6; no reliable D call. Per the germline V gene, CDR1 is LGHDT and CDR2 is YNNKEL (reference sequence). This CDR3 comprises 16 residues. The CDR3 is CASSQGASSSNSPLHF. Here the CDR3 DNA reads TGTGCCAGCAGCCAAGGGGCCAGCTCCTCTAATTCACCCCTCCACTTT.

This clonotype occurred many times. The chain joins TRBV11-3 to TRBJ2-7, with a possible D match to TRBD2 (5 bases). CDR1 SGHNT and CDR2 YENEEA come from the germline V gene. With 5 bases removed from V and 3 bases from J, the gap between germline ends came to 17 bases. The CDR3 has 15 amino acids. As DNA, the CDR3 is TGTGCCAGCAGCCCCGTGCGTAGCGAGGACTACGAGCAGTACTTC. It yields the protein CASSPVRSEDYEQYF. Complete variable domain (other parts from reference TRBV11-3 and TRBJ2-7): EAGVVQSPRYKIIEKKQPVAFWCNPISGHNTLYWYLQNLGQGPELLIRYENEEAVDDSQLPKDRFSAERLKGVDSTLKIQPAELGDSAVYLCASSPVRSEDYEQYFGPGTRLTVT.

This clonotype was detected many times. V gene TRBV6-1 combines with J gene TRBJ1-2; D might be TRBD1 (6 bases). Germline V CDR1 and CDR2: MNHNS, SASEGT. This CDR3 spans 15 amino acids. Trimming left V 0 bases short and J 8 bases short, with 16 bases between. Here the CDR3 DNA reads TGTGCCAGCAGTGAAGCCCCAGGGGAGGAAACGGGCTACACCTTC. It yields the protein CASSEAPGEETGYTF.

This clonotype has at least ten counts. This chain connects TRBV28 to TRBJ2-1, with 8 positions matching TRBD1. CDR3 length: 15 amino acids. Germline V gene lookup returns CDR1 MDHEN and CDR2 SYDVKM. Germline trimming cut 5 bases from V and 1 base from J; bases unmatched to any gene: 4. The CDR3 DNA reads as TGTGCCAGCAGTCCAGGGGGCGCGTCCTACAATGAGCAGTTCTTC. It codes for CASSPGGASYNEQFF.

This clonotype was detected only a few times. The V call is TRBV5-1, the J call TRBJ2-5; 14 bases align to TRBD2. CDR3 size: 17 residues. After removal of 4 bases from V and 5 bases from J, the junction contained 10 bases not matched to a gene. Germline values: CDR1 SGHRS, CDR2 YFSETQ. The CDR3 DNA reads TGCGCCAGCAGCCGCTCGGGACTAGCGGGAGCAGAGGAGACCCAGTACTTC. Residues: CASSRSGLAGAEETQYF.

The chain combines TRBV6-5 with TRBJ2-7; 7 bases fit TRBD1. Germline lookup yields CDR1 MNHEY and CDR2 SVGAGI. Germline trimming cut 2 bases from V and 5 bases from J; bases unmatched to any gene: 6. This CDR3 region has 14 residues. This chain's CDR3 is CASSYEGGGNEQYF. DNA of the CDR3: TGTGCCAGCAGTTACGAAGGGGGCGGCAACGAGCAGTACTTC.

The CDR3 sequence: CASSEVAGGTGANVLTF. The CDR3 nucleotides are TGTGCCAGCAGTGAGGTAGCGGGAGGAACTGGGGCCAACGTCCTGACTTTC. The chain has TRBV6-4 and TRBJ2-6; 10 bases line up with TRBD2. Germline V gene data show CDR1 as MRHNA and CDR2 as SNTAGT. The J segment lost 2 bases and the V segment lost 3 bases, leaving 4 bases of the junction unmatched. This CDR3 contains 17 residues.

The rearrangement joins TRBV4-3 to TRBJ2-2, with unresolved D. V gave up 1 base and J gave up 6 bases, with 12 bases separating them. From germline, CDR1 is LGHNA and CDR2 YSLEER. The CDR3 extends over 15 amino acids. This CDR3 is CASSQVLPSPGELFF. In DNA form, the CDR3 reads TGCGCCAGCAGCCAAGTTTTGCCCAGTCCCGGGGAGCTGTTTTTT.

This clonotype was seen many times. The V call is TRBV2, the J call TRBJ1-2; D is undetermined. This CDR3 is built from 18 residues. Germline V CDR1 and CDR2: SNHLY, FYNNEI. Trimming cost V 8 bases and J 1 base, with 26 bases left between them. CDR3 amino acids: CASLLIRTQAGVNYGYTF. For the CDR3, the DNA is TGTGCCAGCCTCCTAATTAGGACCCAGGCCGGAGTTAACTATGGCTACACCTTC.

This clonotype was counted at least ten times. The chain is built from TRBV6-1 and TRBJ2-7; 9 nucleotides line up with TRBD2. CDR1 is MNHNS, CDR2 SASEGT, per germline. V dropped 4 bases and J dropped 3; count of bases not matched to a gene: 4. The CDR3 sequence is 14 residues long. This CDR3 is CASSASGTNYEQYF. In DNA, the CDR3 is TGTGCCAGCAGTGCTAGCGGGACCAACTACGAGCAGTACTTC.

Many counts were recorded for this clonotype. The rearrangement joins TRBV2 to TRBJ2-1; TRBD2 might be the D (6 bases). The germline V gene has CDR1 SNHLY and CDR2 FYNNEI. V was cut by 3 bases and J by 0 bases, with 15 bases left in between. CDR3 length: 17 amino acids. The CDR3 spells CASSEFGGTSSYNEQFF. CDR3 nucleotide sequence: TGTGCCAGCAGTGAGTTTGGCGGGACGAGCTCCTACAATGAGCAGTTCTTC.